The rows below give T cell receptor beta chains drawn from one sample of a study of cytomegalovirus exposure and HLA in healthy donors. The repertoire was sequenced with immunoSEQ multiplex PCR; TCRdb's copy has only in-frame clones and lacks some. The sample includes 150,000 to 200,000 clones, roughly 87% of them seen just once. Sequenced: PBMCs. The origin of the receptors is a man over 45 in good health and CMV-seropositive. Both conserved end residues are part of each CDR3. Fields, in order: J gene, clone size, V gene, D gene, CDR3 protein, CDR3 DNA. The D gene is left open where the match is weak. A row's size may be missing; if present it is once, few, many or a size class.

j_call: TRBJ1-2
clone_size: .
v_call: TRBV27
d_call: .
cdr3_aa: CASRGADQIYGYTF
cdr3_nt: TGTGCCAGCAGGGGGGCAGACCAAATTTATGGCTACACCTTC

j_call: TRBJ1-3
clone_size: .
v_call: TRBV29-1
d_call: .
cdr3_aa: CSVAGKDSGNTIYF
cdr3_nt: TGCAGCGTTGCCGGGAAGGACTCTGGAAACACCATATATTTT

j_call: TRBJ1-1
clone_size: .
v_call: TRBV11-2
d_call: .
cdr3_aa: CASSLGGPEAFF
cdr3_nt: TGTGCCAGCAGCTTGGGGGGGCCTGAAGCTTTCTTT

j_call: TRBJ1-1
clone_size: .
v_call: TRBV5-1
d_call: .
cdr3_aa: CASSRNREGTEAFF
cdr3_nt: TGCGCCAGCAGCCGAAACAGGGAAGGGACTGAAGCTTTCTTT

j_call: TRBJ2-7
clone_size: .
v_call: TRBV4-1
d_call: TRBD1
cdr3_aa: CASSQRSGQGYEQYF
cdr3_nt: TGCGCCAGCAGCCAAAGATCAGGACAGGGCTACGAGCAGTACTTC

j_call: TRBJ2-1
clone_size: .
v_call: TRBV2
d_call: TRBD1
cdr3_aa: CASSPPGGRVNEQFF
cdr3_nt: TGTGCCAGCAGCCCGCCAGGGGGCAGGGTCAATGAGCAGTTCTTC

j_call: TRBJ1-6
clone_size: .
v_call: TRBV30
d_call: TRBD1
cdr3_aa: CAWSGDRDSPLHF
cdr3_nt: TGTGCCTGGAGTGGGGACAGAGATTCACCCCTCCACTTT

j_call: TRBJ2-3
clone_size: .
v_call: TRBV6-5
d_call: TRBD1
cdr3_aa: CASMGQGGTDTQYF
cdr3_nt: TGTGCCAGCATGGGACAGGGCGGGACAGATACGCAGTATTTT

j_call: TRBJ2-2
clone_size: .
v_call: TRBV7-3
d_call: TRBD1
cdr3_aa: CASRARTGGAGELFF
cdr3_nt: TGTGCCAGCAGAGCAAGGACAGGAGGCGCCGGGGAGCTGTTTTTT

j_call: TRBJ2-2
clone_size: once
v_call: TRBV9
d_call: TRBD2
cdr3_aa: CASSANLLAVVNTGELFF
cdr3_nt: TGTGCCAGCAGCGCCAACCTCCTAGCGGTCGTTAACACCGGGGAGCTGTTTTTT

j_call: TRBJ2-1
clone_size: .
v_call: TRBV10-2
d_call: TRBD2
cdr3_aa: CASSAGLGWNEQFF
cdr3_nt: TGCGCCAGCAGTGCTGGACTAGGGTGGAATGAGCAGTTCTTC

j_call: TRBJ2-7
clone_size: .
v_call: TRBV11-3
d_call: TRBD1
cdr3_aa: CASSARTGVEQYF
cdr3_nt: TGTGCCAGCAGCGCCAGGACAGGGGTCGAGCAGTACTTC

j_call: TRBJ2-5
clone_size: .
v_call: TRBV27
d_call: TRBD1
cdr3_aa: CASSKYRGLETQYF
cdr3_nt: TGTGCCAGCAGCAAGTACAGGGGGTTGGAGACCCAGTACTTC

j_call: TRBJ2-7
clone_size: .
v_call: TRBV28
d_call: .
cdr3_aa: CASSLSLGYLSYEQYF
cdr3_nt: TGTGCCAGCAGTTTATCATTGGGCTACCTCTCCTACGAGCAGTACTTC

j_call: TRBJ1-6
clone_size: .
v_call: TRBV15
d_call: .
cdr3_aa: CATSRAGMSSYNSPLHF
cdr3_nt: TGTGCCACCAGCAGGGCGGGGATGAGCTCCTATAATTCACCCCTCCACTTT

j_call: TRBJ1-5
clone_size: once
v_call: TRBV27
d_call: .
cdr3_aa: CASSLSGARNQPQHF
cdr3_nt: TGTGCCAGCAGTTTATCGGGGGCCCGCAATCAGCCCCAGCATTTT

j_call: TRBJ1-4
clone_size: .
v_call: TRBV27
d_call: .
cdr3_aa: CASSLTGFNEKLFF
cdr3_nt: TGTGCCAGCAGCCTAACAGGGTTTAATGAAAAACTGTTTTTT

j_call: TRBJ2-2
clone_size: .
v_call: TRBV5-1
d_call: .
cdr3_aa: CASSLVGVSSQGTGELFF
cdr3_nt: TGCGCCAGCAGCTTGGTGGGCGTCTCCTCCCAGGGCACCGGGGAGCTGTTTTTT

j_call: TRBJ2-4
clone_size: .
v_call: TRBV7-3
d_call: .
cdr3_aa: CASSLMGQLGNIQYF
cdr3_nt: TGTGCCAGCAGCTTAATGGGGCAGCTCGGAAACATTCAGTACTTC

j_call: TRBJ2-7
clone_size: .
v_call: TRBV6-5
d_call: TRBD2
cdr3_aa: CASSYSPSGSRYEQYF
cdr3_nt: TGTGCCAGCAGTTACTCGCCTAGCGGGAGTCGCTACGAGCAGTACTTC

j_call: TRBJ2-2
clone_size: .
v_call: TRBV4-1
d_call: .
cdr3_aa: CASSQVAGRTGELFF
cdr3_nt: TGCGCCAGCAGCCAGGTTGCGGGGCGGACCGGGGAGCTGTTTTTT

j_call: TRBJ1-4
clone_size: .
v_call: TRBV6-1
d_call: .
cdr3_aa: CASSEAYSEKLFF
cdr3_nt: TGTGCCAGCAGTGAAGCATACAGTGAAAAACTGTTTTTT

j_call: TRBJ2-3
clone_size: once
v_call: TRBV13
d_call: TRBD2
cdr3_aa: CASSPPLSSGGADTQYF
cdr3_nt: TGTGCCAGCAGCCCACCCCTTTCTAGCGGGGGTGCAGATACGCAGTATTTT

j_call: TRBJ1-5
clone_size: .
v_call: TRBV7-2
d_call: .
cdr3_aa: CASSPGEGIGQPQHF
cdr3_nt: TGTGCCAGCAGCCCCGGGGAGGGGATAGGTCAGCCCCAGCATTTT

j_call: TRBJ1-5
clone_size: .
v_call: TRBV7-8
d_call: .
cdr3_aa: CASSSLTTGYYSNQPQHF
cdr3_nt: TGTGCCAGCAGCTCCCTAACGACAGGATATTATAGCAATCAGCCCCAGCATTTT

j_call: TRBJ2-5
clone_size: .
v_call: TRBV9
d_call: TRBD2
cdr3_aa: CASSVGLAGPYQETQYF
cdr3_nt: TGTGCCAGCAGCGTAGGACTAGCGGGACCGTACCAAGAGACCCAGTACTTC

j_call: TRBJ2-7
clone_size: .
v_call: TRBV29-1
d_call: TRBD1
cdr3_aa: CSVETGDGIGYF
cdr3_nt: TGCAGCGTTGAAACAGGGGACGGTATAGGGTACTTC

j_call: TRBJ2-1
clone_size: .
v_call: TRBV11-2
d_call: .
cdr3_aa: CASTPSYNEQFF
cdr3_nt: TGTGCCAGCACCCCATCATACAATGAGCAGTTCTTC

j_call: TRBJ2-6
clone_size: .
v_call: TRBV18
d_call: .
cdr3_aa: CASSPPNARFGANVLTF
cdr3_nt: TGTGCCAGCTCACCACCGAACGCTAGGTTTGGGGCCAACGTCCTGACTTTC

j_call: TRBJ1-4
clone_size: .
v_call: TRBV18
d_call: TRBD1
cdr3_aa: CASSVTGDNEKLFF
cdr3_nt: TGTGCCAGCTCAGTGACAGGGGATAATGAAAAACTGTTTTTT

j_call: TRBJ1-3
clone_size: .
v_call: TRBV6-6
d_call: .
cdr3_aa: CASSYSREGGGNTIYF
cdr3_nt: TGTGCCAGCAGTTACTCCAGGGAGGGCGGAGGAAACACCATATATTTT

j_call: TRBJ2-3
clone_size: .
v_call: TRBV7-9
d_call: TRBD1
cdr3_aa: CASSTDRVGTDTQYF
cdr3_nt: TGTGCCAGCAGCACCGACAGGGTTGGCACAGATACGCAGTATTTT

j_call: TRBJ2-1
clone_size: once
v_call: TRBV5-4
d_call: TRBD2
cdr3_aa: CASSYGLAGGYNEQFF
cdr3_nt: TGTGCCAGCAGCTACGGACTAGCGGGGGGCTACAATGAGCAGTTCTTC

j_call: TRBJ1-6
clone_size: .
v_call: TRBV28
d_call: .
cdr3_aa: CAITGLNFDSPLHF
cdr3_nt: TGTGCCATCACGGGACTAAACTTTGATTCACCCCTCCACTTT

j_call: TRBJ1-1
clone_size: .
v_call: TRBV13
d_call: TRBD1
cdr3_aa: CASSLRDRELPEAFF
cdr3_nt: TGTGCCAGCAGTTTGCGGGACAGGGAGTTACCTGAAGCTTTCTTT

j_call: TRBJ2-1
clone_size: .
v_call: TRBV4-2
d_call: TRBD2
cdr3_aa: CASSQGLAGGNEQFF
cdr3_nt: TGTGCCAGCAGCCAGGGACTAGCCGGAGGAAATGAGCAGTTCTTC

j_call: TRBJ1-1
clone_size: .
v_call: TRBV5-1
d_call: .
cdr3_aa: CASRFYSQNTEAFF
cdr3_nt: TGCGCCAGCAGGTTTTACAGCCAGAACACTGAAGCTTTCTTT

j_call: TRBJ1-5
clone_size: .
v_call: TRBV19
d_call: .
cdr3_aa: CASTGQYNQPQHF
cdr3_nt: TGTGCCAGTACGGGACAATATAATCAGCCCCAGCATTTT

j_call: TRBJ1-5
clone_size: .
v_call: TRBV19
d_call: .
cdr3_aa: CASSIAYSNQPQHF
cdr3_nt: TGTGCCAGTAGTATTGCCTATAGCAATCAGCCCCAGCATTTT

j_call: TRBJ1-5
clone_size: .
v_call: TRBV7-2
d_call: TRBD1
cdr3_aa: CASSFGQGASNQPQHF
cdr3_nt: TGTGCCAGCAGCTTTGGACAGGGGGCGAGCAATCAGCCCCAGCATTTT

j_call: TRBJ2-7
clone_size: .
v_call: TRBV19
d_call: .
cdr3_aa: CASSISPGSYEQYF
cdr3_nt: TGTGCCAGTAGTATATCGCCAGGGTCCTACGAGCAGTACTTC

j_call: TRBJ2-3
clone_size: once
v_call: TRBV12-1
d_call: .
cdr3_aa: CASSSDGTKVPLTDTQYF
cdr3_nt: TGTGCCAGCAGCTCTGACGGGACAAAGGTCCCTCTCACAGATACGCAGTATTTT

j_call: TRBJ2-5
clone_size: .
v_call: TRBV15
d_call: .
cdr3_aa: CATSTGFQETQYF
cdr3_nt: TGTGCCACCAGCACGGGGTTCCAAGAGACCCAGTACTTC

j_call: TRBJ1-3
clone_size: .
v_call: TRBV10-2
d_call: TRBD1
cdr3_aa: CASSGRVGQGVENTIYF
cdr3_nt: TGCGCCAGCAGTGGGCGAGTCGGACAGGGTGTAGAAAACACCATATATTTT

j_call: TRBJ2-1
clone_size: .
v_call: TRBV7-9
d_call: .
cdr3_aa: CASSLGFRGNNEQFF
cdr3_nt: TGTGCCAGCAGCTTAGGATTTCGGGGAAACAATGAGCAGTTCTTC

j_call: TRBJ1-4
clone_size: .
v_call: TRBV15
d_call: TRBD1
cdr3_aa: CATCAGGKDEKLFF
cdr3_nt: TGTGCCACCTGTGCAGGGGGCAAAGATGAAAAACTGTTTTTT

j_call: TRBJ1-5
clone_size: .
v_call: TRBV28
d_call: .
cdr3_aa: CASSPGDVGNQPQHF
cdr3_nt: TGTGCCAGCAGCCCGGGGGATGTGGGCAATCAGCCCCAGCATTTT

j_call: TRBJ2-1
clone_size: .
v_call: TRBV5-4
d_call: TRBD2
cdr3_aa: CASSSLTSGVYNEQFF
cdr3_nt: TGTGCCAGCAGCTCCTTGACTAGCGGGGTATACAATGAGCAGTTCTTC

j_call: TRBJ2-5
clone_size: .
v_call: TRBV6-5
d_call: .
cdr3_aa: CASSYRRGPQETQYF
cdr3_nt: TGTGCCAGCAGTTACCGGCGGGGGCCCCAAGAGACCCAGTACTTC

j_call: TRBJ2-5
clone_size: .
v_call: TRBV29-1
d_call: TRBD2
cdr3_aa: CSVDLLLAGGHQETQYF
cdr3_nt: TGCAGCGTTGATCTTTTGCTAGCGGGGGGCCACCAAGAGACCCAGTACTTC

j_call: TRBJ1-4
clone_size: .
v_call: TRBV7-8
d_call: .
cdr3_aa: CASSLEGNSREKLFF
cdr3_nt: TGTGCCAGCAGCTTAGAGGGGAACAGCCGGGAAAAACTGTTTTTT

j_call: TRBJ2-1
clone_size: .
v_call: TRBV6-1
d_call: TRBD2
cdr3_aa: CASSRTSTANEQFF
cdr3_nt: TGTGCCAGCAGCCGGACTAGCACAGCCAATGAGCAGTTCTTC

j_call: TRBJ2-3
clone_size: few
v_call: TRBV5-1
d_call: TRBD2
cdr3_aa: CASSPGLAGGTDTQYF
cdr3_nt: TGCGCCAGCAGCCCTGGACTAGCGGGAGGCACAGATACGCAGTATTTT